The 25 T cell receptor beta chains given below trace back to one sample, sequenced in a study of early T cells in non-severe SARS-CoV-2 infection. TCRdb re-analysed the 5' RACE reads in MiXCR, keeping a single row per CDR3 protein. This sample carries roughly 99,000 distinct CDR3 sequences, around 10% of them seen once, and the ten largest clones take approximately 7.3%. The sequenced material came from whole blood. The receptors were sampled from an adult who was a healthcare worker with PCR-confirmed SARS-CoV-2 infection or an uninfected control (not recorded which).

This clonotype was seen at least ten times. The chain links TRBV3-1 to TRBJ1-1, with a weak D call TRBD1 (5 bases). CDR1 LGHDT and CDR2 YNNKEL come from the germline V gene (reference sequence). Between the trimmed V and J ends, which lost 3 bases and 6 bases, there was a span of 8 bases. The CDR3 has 12 amino acids. CDR3 nucleotides: TGTGCCAGCAGCCAGGCAGGGCCTGAAGCTTTCTTT. It encodes CASSQAGPEAFF.

This sequence joins TRBV29-1 and TRBJ2-1; TRBD2 matches 9 bases. The germline V gene encodes CDR1 SQVTM and CDR2 ANQGSEA. Germline trimming cut 7 bases from V and 5 bases from J; bases unmatched to any gene: 9. The CDR3 is 14 residues long. The CDR3 region is CSGYSGRANNEQFF. The DNA of the CDR3 is TGCAGCGGGTATAGCGGGAGAGCCAACAATGAGCAGTTCTTC.

This sequence joins TRBV4-1 and TRBJ1-1; 8 bases are shared with TRBD1. V was pared by 1 base and J by 7 bases, with 11 bases of the junction left unmatched. The CDR3 is made up of 16 amino acids. Germline values: CDR1 MGHRA, CDR2 YSYEKL. The chain's CDR3 is CASSQAIGQGKVEAFF. The CDR3 bases are TGCGCCAGCAGCCAAGCTATCGGACAGGGTAAGGTTGAAGCTTTCTTT.

This clonotype came up many times. The chain joins TRBV2 to TRBJ2-7, with a tentative D call TRBD1 (5 bases). This CDR3 contains 12 residues. Trimming stripped 7 bases from V and 7 bases from J, with 14 bases between. Per the germline V gene, CDR1 is SNHLY and CDR2 is FYNNEI. CDR3 protein: CASNRQLREQYF. In DNA, the CDR3 is TGTGCCAGCAATAGACAGTTAAGGGAGCAGTACTTC.

This clonotype was seen repeatedly, ten times or more. The rearrangement links TRBV6-5 to TRBJ1-4; D is undetermined. Germline values: CDR1 MNHEY, CDR2 SVGAGI. Trimming pared 2 bases from V and 5 bases from J, leaving 9 bases between. The CDR3 covers 14 residues. The CDR3 DNA reads as TGTGCCAGCAGTTACGGGCAGATAAATGAAAAACTGTTTTTT. It codes for CASSYGQINEKLFF.

A few counts support this clonotype. This chain links TRBV18 with TRBJ2-3; D ambiguous. CDR1 KGHSH and CDR2 LQKENI come from the germline V gene. CDR3 length: 15 amino acids. With 4 bases removed from V and 2 bases from J, the gap between germline ends came to 13 bases. The CDR3 here is CASSLINEDTDTQYF. In DNA form, the CDR3 reads TGTGCCAGCTCACTAATCAACGAAGACACAGATACGCAGTATTTT.

A word on this clonotype: Since a much larger clone is just one base distant, this may be a read error. The chain is built from TRBV3-1 and TRBJ1-4, with D perhaps matching TRBD1 (5 bases). Germline loops: CDR1 LGHDT, CDR2 YNNKEL (reference sequence). This CDR3 has 14 amino acids. CDR3 sequence: CASSQAWGREKLSF. The CDR3 DNA follows: TGTGCCAGCAGCCAAGCTTGGGGCCGGGAAAAACTGTCTTTT. Looking up the rest from reference TRBV3-1 and TRBJ1-4 gives the full variable domain: DTAVSQTPKYLVTQMGNDKSIKCEQNLGHDTMYWYKQDSKKFLKIMFSYNNKELIINETVPNRFSPKSPDKAHLNLHINSLELGDSAVYFCASSQAWGREKLSFGSGTQLSVL.

The V gene is TRBV28, the J gene TRBJ2-3; TRBD2 might be the D (6 bases). CDR3 length: 13 residues. The germline gives CDR1 MDHEN, CDR2 SYDVKM. Trimming took 8 bases from V and 6 from J, leaving 15 bases between them. CDR3 loop: CASERAGRDTQYF. The CDR3 DNA is TGTGCCAGCGAGAGGGCGGGGAGGGATACGCAGTATTTT.

This clonotype showed up just a few times. J is TRBJ1-2 and V is TRBV12-3 or TRBV12-4, with no clear D. The CDR3 sequence is 14 residues long. V was trimmed by 5 bases and J by 4 bases, leaving 14 bases between them. The CDR3 loop is CASSPGSPLYGYTF. DNA of the CDR3: TGTGCCAGCAGTCCCGGGTCGCCGCTCTATGGCTACACCTTC.

This clonotype was seen at least ten times. The chain employs TRBV20-1 and TRBJ2-7; D is possibly TRBD2 (6 bases). This CDR3 contains 13 residues. The V and J ends lost 3 bases and 4 bases respectively, with 13 bases between them. From germline, CDR1 is DFQATT and CDR2 SNEGSKA (reference sequence). DNA for the CDR3: TGCAGTGCTAGGGGGGGAAAGGAGTACGAGCAGTACTTC. It yields the protein CSARGGKEYEQYF.

This clonotype occurred many times. The chain couples TRBV20-1 to TRBJ1-5, with no clear D. CDR1 is DFQATT and CDR2 is SNEGSKA in the germline V gene (reference sequence). The V end lost 3 bases, the J end lost 1 base, and 16 bases lay between the germline ends. There are 16 residues in the CDR3. The CDR3 DNA is TGCAGTGCTAGGAAGCCAGGATTATCCAGCAATCAGCCCCAGCATTTT. Amino acids: CSARKPGLSSNQPQHF.

This clonotype occurred many times. The V gene is TRBV20-1, the J gene TRBJ2-1; D might be TRBD1 (6 bases). The V gene lost 4 bases and the J gene lost 5 bases, with 12 bases spanning the gap. Looked up from germline, CDR1 is DFQATT and CDR2 is SNEGSKA (reference sequence). The CDR3 has 13 amino acids. CDR3 residues: CSATAGVNNEQFF. The CDR3 bases are TGCAGTGCTACGGCAGGGGTTAACAATGAGCAGTTCTTC.

This clonotype has only a few counts. The genes are TRBV25-1 and TRBJ2-3; 7 nucleotides align to TRBD2. Per germline, CDR1 MGHDK and CDR2 SYGVNS. J was trimmed by 6 bases and V by 8 bases; bases with no gene match: 11. The CDR3 is made up of 14 amino acids. This CDR3 reads CASRPGGSMDTQYF. CDR3 sequence (DNA): TGTGCCAGCCGCCCGGGCGGGAGTATGGATACGCAGTATTTT. Full variable domain (missing parts from reference TRBV25-1 and TRBJ2-3): EADIYQTPRYLVIGTGKKITLECSQTMGHDKMYWYQQDPGMELHLIHYSYGVNSTEKGDLSSESTVSRIRTEHFPLTLESARPSHTSQYLCASRPGGSMDTQYFGPGTRLTVL.

This clonotype was picked up many times. CDR3 DNA sequence: TGTGCCAGCAGCTTGGGGACTAGCGGGAGGGGGGACTCCTACAATGAGCAGTTCTTC. Encoded protein: CASSLGTSGRGDSYNEQFF. V is TRBV5-4 and J is TRBJ2-1; 15 bases line up with TRBD2. The CDR3 runs 19 residues. CDR1 and CDR2 from the germline V gene are SGHNT and YYREEE (reference sequence). V shed 0 bases and J 0 bases; nucleotides not matched to a gene: 4.

Only a few counts were recorded for this clonotype. The chain recombines TRBV27 with TRBJ2-7; unclear D gene. CDR1 is MNHEY, CDR2 SMNVEV, per germline (reference sequence). The CDR3 sequence is 14 residues long. Deletions cut 5 bases from V and 2 bases from J, with 13 bases between. The CDR3 sequence: CASSPQLGTYEQYF. In DNA, the CDR3 is TGTGCCAGCAGTCCCCAGCTAGGAACCTACGAGCAGTACTTC.

V usage is TRBV5-4 and J usage is TRBJ2-7; 9 bases match TRBD1. CDR1 and CDR2 (germline): SGHNT, YYREEE (reference sequence). The CDR3 consists of 15 residues. The V and J ends lost 4 bases and 4 bases, in that order; junction bases with no gene match: 9. The CDR3, as DNA: TGTGCCAGCAGCAAAGGAAGGACAGGGGAATACGAGCAGTACTTC. Protein product: CASSKGRTGEYEQYF.

The V and J genes are TRBV28 and TRBJ2-7, with D perhaps matching TRBD1 (6 bases). The CDR3 is made up of 12 amino acids. Germline CDR1 and CDR2: MDHEN and SYDVKM. The ends were cut back, 4 bases at V and 3 bases at J, with 7 bases in the middle. In DNA, the CDR3 is TGTGCCAGCAGTTGGGGGCGCTACGAGCAGTACTTC. Residues: CASSWGRYEQYF.

This clonotype was counted ten times or more. This sequence joins TRBV28 and TRBJ1-6; no definite D call. Trimming pared 2 bases from V and 7 bases from J, leaving 12 bases between. Germline assignment: CDR1 MDHEN and CDR2 SYDVKM. This CDR3 is 15 amino acids long. As DNA, the CDR3 is TGTGCCAGCAGTTTAGGTGGACTGATGAATTCACCCCTCCACTTT. Translation gives CASSLGGLMNSPLHF.

The chain employs TRBV4-3 and TRBJ2-2; 9 nucleotides align to TRBD2. The germline gives CDR1 LGHNA, CDR2 YSLEER. With V trimmed by 4 bases and J by 1 base, 4 bases remained unmatched. This CDR3 region has 16 residues. The CDR3 spells CASSPIAGVNTGELFF. CDR3 DNA sequence: TGCGCCAGCAGCCCCATAGCGGGAGTGAACACCGGGGAGCTGTTTTTT.

The chain recombines TRBV20-1 with TRBJ1-2; D not certain. The CDR3 runs to 14 residues. The ends were cut back, 3 bases at V and 6 bases at J, with 17 bases in the middle. Looked up from germline, CDR1 is DFQATT and CDR2 is SNEGSKA (reference sequence). In DNA form, the CDR3 reads TGCAGTGCTAGTAGCCCCTCCGGTCCCCATGGCTACACCTTC. Protein product: CSASSPSGPHGYTF.

V and J are TRBV6-8 and TRBJ1-5, with D unclear. With 8 bases removed from V and 4 bases from J, the gap between germline ends came to 9 bases. The CDR3 has 12 amino acids. Germline V CDR1 and CDR2: MNHGY, SAAAGT. In DNA, the CDR3 is TGTGCCAGCTTAAGTCAGAATCAGCCCCAGCATTTT. Residues: CASLSQNQPQHF.

The rearrangement links TRBV28 to TRBJ1-2; D not certain. This CDR3 spans 14 amino acids. The germline gives CDR1 MDHEN, CDR2 SYDVKM. Trimming cost V 6 bases and J 10 bases, with 21 bases left between them. CDR3 sequence (DNA): TGTGCCAGCAGCCCATCGTCTTTGTCCTCCCACTACACCTTC. It codes for CASSPSSLSSHYTF.

This clonotype appeared many times. The chain uses TRBV11-1 and TRBJ2-5; no definite D call. The germline V gene has CDR1 SGHAT and CDR2 FQDESV (reference sequence). Deletions cut 5 bases from V and 4 bases from J, with 14 bases between. The CDR3 is 14 residues long. For the CDR3, the DNA is TGTGCCAGCAGCCGCGGCGACCCTGCAGAGACCCAGTACTTC. It yields the protein CASSRGDPAETQYF. The full variable domain, rest sourced from reference TRBV11-1 and TRBJ2-5, is EAEVAQSPRYKITEKSQAVAFWCDPISGHATLYWYRQILGQGPELLVQFQDESVVDDSQLPKDRFSAERLKGVDSTLKIQPAELGDSAMYLCASSRGDPAETQYFGPGTRLLVL.

This clonotype was found many times. J is TRBJ2-7 and V is TRBV5-1; D possibly matches TRBD1 or TRBD2 (6 bases each). V was trimmed by 4 bases and J by 2 bases, leaving 10 bases between them. The CDR3 has 13 residues. Per the germline V gene, CDR1 is SGHRS and CDR2 is YFSETQ. The CDR3 sequence is CASSPGATYEQYF. As DNA, the CDR3 is TGCGCCAGCAGCCCGGGGGCCACCTACGAGCAGTACTTC. Filled out from reference TRBV5-1 and TRBJ2-7, the complete variable domain reads KAGVTQTPRYLIKTRGQQVTLSCSPISGHRSVSWYQQTPGQGLQFLFEYFSETQRNKGNFPGRFSGRQFSNSRSEMNVSTLELGDSALYLCASSPGATYEQYFGPGTRLTVT.

In its sample, this clonotype was seen a few times. In nucleotides, the CDR3 is TGTGCCAGCAGCGTAGCGTTTGGGAATGAGCAGTTCTTC. Its translation is CASSVAFGNEQFF. The J gene is TRBJ2-1, the V gene TRBV9; D gene uncertain. Germline values: CDR1 SGDLS, CDR2 YYNGEE. V was shortened by 0 bases and J by 7 bases, with 8 bases between the two germline ends. CDR3 length: 13 residues.